The 18 T cell receptor beta chains below all came from one sample that was sequenced in a study of cytomegalovirus exposure and HLA in healthy donors. Primers included in the PCR were 60 Vbeta and 13 Jbeta primers. The table came from immunoSEQ multiplex PCR; TCRdb's copy has only in-frame clones and leaves some out. Here the sample spans about 59,000 clones, just under 75% being singletons. Source material: PBMCs. These TCRs come from a man under 40 in good health and CMV-seropositive.

The chain recombines TRBV7-9 with TRBJ1-4, with D maybe TRBD1 (5 bases). V was pared by 5 bases and J by 5 bases, with 12 bases between. Looked up from germline, CDR1 is SEHNR and CDR2 is FQNEAQ (reference sequence). CDR3 length: 14 amino acids. The CDR3 loop reads CASSGGNVNEKLFF. The CDR3 DNA is TGTGCCAGCAGCGGGGGGAACGTGAATGAAAAACTGTTTTTT.

The V gene is TRBV7-2, the J gene TRBJ2-1, with D maybe TRBD1 (6 bases). Germline V gene lookup returns CDR1 SGHTA and CDR2 FQGNSA. With 5 bases removed from V and 8 bases from J, the gap between germline ends came to 16 bases. The CDR3 runs 14 residues. The CDR3 sequence: CASSLYRVRDEQFF. The CDR3 coding sequence is TGTGCCAGCAGCCTATACAGGGTTAGGGATGAGCAGTTCTTC. Full variable domain (missing parts from reference TRBV7-2 and TRBJ2-1): GAGVSQSPSNKVTEKGKDVELRCDPISGHTALYWYRQSLGQGLEFLIYFQGNSAPDKSGLPSDRFSAERTGGSVSTLTIQRTQQEDSAVYLCASSLYRVRDEQFFGPGTRLTVL.

The rearrangement links TRBV5-8 to TRBJ2-3, with 13 bases lining up with TRBD2. This CDR3 spans 19 amino acids. CDR1 is SGHTS, CDR2 YDEGEE, per germline. V was clipped by 1 base and J by 0 bases; unmatched bases: 8. In DNA, the CDR3 is TGTGCCAGCAGCTTGTCGGGGACTAGCGGGGTAACTAGCACAGATACGCAGTATTTT. This codes for CASSLSGTSGVTSTDTQYF. The complete variable domain, with remaining parts taken from reference TRBV5-8 and TRBJ2-3, reads EAGVTQSPTHLIKTRGQQATLRCSPISGHTSVYWYQQALGLGLQFLLWYDEGEERNRGNFPPRFSGRQFPNYSSELNVNALELEDSALYLCASSLSGTSGVTSTDTQYFGPGTRLTVL.

About this clone: The sample holds other DNA sequences that translate to the same CDR3. J is TRBJ1-4 and V is TRBV9; a possible D gene is TRBD1 (5 bases). CDR1 and CDR2 from the germline V gene are SGDLS and YYNGEE. This CDR3 is 15 amino acids long. Trimming cost V 3 bases and J 0 bases, with 9 bases left between them. This CDR3 reads CASSAQGATNEKLFF. DNA of the CDR3: TGTGCCAGCAGCGCCCAAGGGGCAACTAATGAAAAACTGTTTTTT.

This sequence joins TRBV30 and TRBJ1-1; D unclear. The germline V gene has CDR1 GTSNPN and CDR2 SVGIG (reference sequence). Trimming cost V 7 bases and J 3 bases, with 12 bases left between them. The CDR3 is made up of 12 amino acids. The CDR3 DNA sequence: TGTGCCTTCGGTCAGGACTACACTGAAGCTTTCTTT. Protein product: CAFGQDYTEAFF. The full variable domain, its missing parts supplied by reference TRBV30 and TRBJ1-1, is SQTIHQWPATLVQPVGSPLSLECTVEGTSNPNLYWYRQAAGRGLQLLFYSVGIGQISSEVPQNLSASRPQDRQFILSSKKLLLSDSGFYLCAFGQDYTEAFFGQGTRLTVV.

The chain couples TRBV5-1 to TRBJ2-7; 7 bases are shared with TRBD1. Unmatched junction bases numbered 15, after V lost 0 bases and J lost 3 bases. The germline CDR1 and CDR2 sequences are SGHRS and YFSETQ. CDR3 size: 18 residues. The CDR3 loop is CASSLVQVNRDRGYEQYF. For the CDR3, the DNA is TGCGCCAGCAGCTTGGTACAGGTGAATAGGGACAGAGGCTACGAGCAGTACTTC.

The gene calls are TRBV2 and TRBJ2-7; TRBD1 is a possible D gene (6 bases). The CDR3 covers 12 residues. Germline CDR1 reads SNHLY; CDR2 reads FYNNEI. V lost 7 bases and J lost 6, with 13 bases in between. Written as DNA, the CDR3 is TGTGCCAGCACCCTTCAGGGGACCGAGCAGTACTTC. Residues: CASTLQGTEQYF.

CDR3 in DNA: TGTGCCAGCATTATTAGCGGGGGTCACTACGAGCAGTACTTC. Residues: CASIISGGHYEQYF. V usage is TRBV6-1 and J usage is TRBJ2-7; 9 nucleotides line up with TRBD2. V shed 7 bases and J 3 bases; nucleotides not matched to a gene: 7. The CDR3 totals 14 residues. CDR1 is MNHNS, CDR2 SASEGT, per germline.

The chain combines TRBV5-1 with TRBJ2-3; 8 positions match TRBD1. Germline CDR1 and CDR2: SGHRS and YFSETQ. The CDR3 is 13 residues long. Trimming removed 7 bases from V and 5 bases from J; junction bases left unmatched: 6. CDR3 DNA: TGCGCCAGCTCCGTGACAGGGGAAGATACGCAGTATTTT. Its translation: CASSVTGEDTQYF. Together with reference TRBV5-1 and TRBJ2-3, the CDR3 gives the full variable domain: KAGVTQTPRYLIKTRGQQVTLSCSPISGHRSVSWYQQTPGQGLQFLFEYFSETQRNKGNFPGRFSGRQFSNSRSEMNVSTLELGDSALYLCASSVTGEDTQYFGPGTRLTVL.

The J gene is TRBJ1-1, the V gene TRBV2; D is unresolved. This CDR3 spans 13 amino acids. The germline CDR1 and CDR2 sequences are SNHLY and FYNNEI. V was clipped by 3 bases and J by 1 base, with 6 bases between them. CDR3 sequence (DNA): TGTGCCAGCAGTGAGAGAAGGAACACTGAAGCTTTCTTT. It codes for CASSERRNTEAFF.

The chain couples TRBV11-2 to TRBJ1-2, with 9 bases aligning to TRBD1. Germline V gives CDR1 SGHAT, CDR2 FQNNGV. Trimming removed 1 base from V and 6 bases from J; junction bases left unmatched: 6. CDR3 length: 15 amino acids. For the CDR3, the DNA is TGTGCCAGCAGCTTAGGTGACAGGGGGGTCGATGGCTACACCTTC. It is translated as CASSLGDRGVDGYTF.

In its sample, this clone was seen a few times. V gene TRBV19 combines with J gene TRBJ2-7; 9 nucleotides line up with TRBD1. The CDR3 contains 19 residues. Germline lookup yields CDR1 LNHDA and CDR2 SQIVND (reference sequence). The V segment lost 3 bases and the J segment 0 bases; nucleotides outside the gene matches: 15. CDR3: CASSIWGQGSTESSYEQYF. CDR3 DNA: TGTGCCAGTAGTATTTGGGGACAGGGATCAACGGAGTCCTCCTACGAGCAGTACTTC. The complete variable domain, with remaining parts taken from reference TRBV19 and TRBJ2-7, reads DGGITQSPKYLFRKEGQNVTLSCEQNLNHDAMYWYRQDPGQGLRLIYYSQIVNDFQKGDIAEGYSVSREKKESFPLTVTSAQKNPTAFYLCASSIWGQGSTESSYEQYFGPGTRLTVT.

V gene TRBV5-1 combines with J gene TRBJ2-1; 10 bases map to TRBD2. Germline V lookup: CDR1 SGHRS, CDR2 YFSETQ. Unmatched junction bases numbered 8, after V lost 1 base and J lost 4 bases. The CDR3 loop spans 17 amino acids. CDR3 DNA sequence: TGCGCCAGCAGCTTGTCTAGCGGGGGTGCAGGTTACAATGAGCAGTTCTTC. Translation: CASSLSSGGAGYNEQFF.

This clone was recorded once. The gene calls are TRBV30 and TRBJ2-2; unclear D gene. Trimming removed 0 bases from V and 7 bases from J, with 12 bases in between. Germline-derived CDR1 and CDR2 are GTSNPN and SVGIG (reference sequence). The CDR3 extends over 14 amino acids. The CDR3 region has the DNA TGTGCCTGGAGTGTAGTTAGCAACTTCGGGGAGCTGTTTTTT. This translates into CAWSVVSNFGELFF.

The rearrangement joins TRBV7-8 to TRBJ1-2; possibly TRBD1 for D (6 bases). CDR3 length: 14 residues. Germline V gene data show CDR1 as SGHVS and CDR2 as FQNEAQ. V was cut by 4 bases and J by 2 bases, with 11 bases left in between. The CDR3 DNA sequence: TGTGCCAGCAGCTCTTACAGGGACAACTATGGCTACACCTTC. This sequence encodes CASSSYRDNYGYTF.

This clone appeared a few times. V usage is TRBV2 and J usage is TRBJ1-2, with TRBD1 as a possible D gene (6 bases). The CDR3 contains 13 residues. Germline V CDR1 and CDR2: SNHLY, FYNNEI. V lost 7 bases and J lost 5, with 14 bases in between. Here the CDR3 reads CASTPGVPYGYTF. The DNA for the CDR3 is TGTGCCAGCACCCCAGGGGTGCCATATGGCTACACCTTC.

V gene TRBV19 combines with J gene TRBJ2-1; TRBD2 matches 9 bases. The V gene end was trimmed by 3 bases and the J gene end by 9 bases; junction bases not matched to a gene: 0. The germline gives CDR1 LNHDA, CDR2 SQIVND (reference sequence). This CDR3 region has 12 residues. The CDR3 is CASSMTSGEQFF. Here the CDR3 DNA reads TGTGCCAGTAGTATGACTAGCGGTGAGCAGTTCTTC.

The chain uses TRBV18 and TRBJ1-4, with a weak D call TRBD1 (6 bases). This CDR3 has 18 amino acids. The germline V and J ends were trimmed by 6 bases and 6 bases, with 26 bases remaining between them. Germline V CDR1 and CDR2: KGHSH, LQKENI. CDR3 in amino acids: CASSFLHVAGGAYEKLFF. CDR3 DNA sequence: TGTGCCAGCTCCTTCCTCCATGTGGCGGGGGGCGCATATGAAAAACTGTTTTTT. Full variable domain (rest looked up from reference TRBV18 and TRBJ1-4): NAGVMQNPRHLVRRRGQEARLRCSPMKGHSHVYWYRQLPEEGLKFMVYLQKENIIDESGMPKERFSAEFPKEGPSILRIQQVVRGDSAAYFCASSFLHVAGGAYEKLFFGSGTQLSVL.